These 21 T cell receptor beta chains share one sample of origin, sequenced in a study of glioma-infiltrating T cells. The iRepertoire nested amplicon-rescue multiplex PCR amplified TCR alpha and beta CDR3s from RNA. TCRdb reprocessed the multiplex PCR reads via MiXCR and lists one record per CDR3 protein. The table has around 99,000 distinct CDR3 sequences, approximately 26% seen once. Source material: glioma tissue, nonneoplastic brain tissue, or PBMCs (not recorded which). The receptors were sampled from a human donor with low-grade glioma or glioblastoma, undergoing nonglioma brain surgery, or in good health (not recorded which).

This clonotype was detected ten times or more. V is TRBV5-1 and J is TRBJ2-3; D is unclear. CDR1 and CDR2 from the germline V gene are SGHRS and YFSETQ. V was clipped by 4 bases and J by 0 bases, with 6 bases between them. CDR3 length: 13 residues. CDR3 residues: CASSATSTDTQYF. CDR3 in DNA: TGCGCCAGCAGCGCAACTAGCACAGATACGCAGTATTTT.

This clonotype was recorded at least ten times. The chain combines TRBV6-2 or TRBV6-3 with TRBJ2-7; D may be TRBD1 (6 bases). The ends were cut back, 7 bases at V and 2 bases at J, with 9 bases in the middle. This CDR3 has 12 residues. CDR1 is MNHEY and CDR2 is SVGEGT in the germline V gene. DNA of the CDR3: TGTGCCAGCACCCAGGGGCCCTACGAGCAGTACTTC. Translation: CASTQGPYEQYF.

Remarks on this clonotype: At one boundary the junction diverges from the germline segment, which might be a read error. This CDR3 reads CASSPRVLAGGLYQETKYF. The CDR3 nucleotides read TGTGCCAGTAGTCCTCGGGTGCTAGCGGGGGGGTTGTACCAAGAGACCAAGTACTTC. This chain connects TRBV19 to TRBJ2-5, with TRBD2 matching over 12 bases. This CDR3 is 19 amino acids long. CDR1 and CDR2 from the germline V gene are LNHDA and SQIVND (reference sequence).

The rearrangement joins TRBV11-2 to TRBJ2-5; D is unclear. V shed 8 bases and J shed 3 bases, with 10 bases lying between them. The CDR3 totals 12 residues. Germline V lookup: CDR1 SGHAT, CDR2 FQNNGV. CDR3 protein: CASGRNKETQYF. The CDR3 region has the DNA TGTGCCAGCGGGCGGAACAAAGAGACCCAGTACTTC.

This clonotype has at least ten counts. The rearrangement uses TRBV29-1 and TRBJ2-3; 7 bases are shared with TRBD1. CDR1 SQVTM and CDR2 ANQGSEA come from the germline V gene. The CDR3 is made up of 13 amino acids. Losses at the gene ends were 8 bases for V and 1 base for J; bases not matched to a gene: 6. The CDR3 DNA follows: TGCAGCTCTAGGGGGCCCGGCACAGATACGCAGTATTTT. Amino acids: CSSRGPGTDTQYF.

This clonotype was observed at least ten times. The chain uses TRBV28 and TRBJ1-5, with D perhaps TRBD1 (5 bases). This CDR3 is built from 18 residues. Germline V CDR1 and CDR2: MDHEN, SYDVKM. The ends were cut back, 0 bases at V and 3 bases at J, with 18 bases in the middle. This CDR3 is CASSLWSHRQINNQPQHF. DNA for the CDR3: TGTGCCAGCAGTTTATGGTCCCACAGACAGATTAACAATCAGCCCCAGCATTTT.

This clonotype was seen repeatedly, ten times or more. The CDR3 spells CASRQGTGELFF. The CDR3 nucleotides read TGTGCCAGCCGACAGGGAACCGGGGAGCTGTTTTTT. This rearrangement joins TRBV6-1 to TRBJ2-2; 7 positions match TRBD1. The CDR3 spans 12 residues. In germline, CDR1 is MNHNS, CDR2 SASEGT. V lost 8 bases, J lost 5 bases, and 2 bases stayed unmatched.

This clonotype was recorded many times. The chain is built from TRBV7-2 and TRBJ1-1; 8 positions match TRBD1. With V trimmed by 1 base and J by 10 bases, 5 bases remained unmatched. The CDR3 is made up of 13 amino acids. Germline lookup yields CDR1 SGHTA and CDR2 FQGNSA. This CDR3 is CASSLGQGNGAFF. Here the CDR3 DNA reads TGTGCCAGCAGCTTAGGACAGGGGAACGGAGCTTTCTTT.

This clonotype showed up many times. The chain employs TRBV7-2 and TRBJ2-3; no clear D. Germline V gene lookup returns CDR1 SGHTA and CDR2 FQGNSA. This CDR3 contains 14 residues. With 5 bases removed from V and 0 bases from J, the gap between germline ends came to 9 bases. CDR3 bases: TGTGCCAGCAGCCTCGTTTTTAGCACAGATACGCAGTATTTT. This translates into CASSLVFSTDTQYF.

This clonotype was seen at least ten times. J is TRBJ1-1 and V is TRBV18; 7 nucleotides match TRBD1. Germline lookup yields CDR1 KGHSH and CDR2 LQKENI. V shed 0 bases and J 7 bases; nucleotides not matched to a gene: 8. The CDR3 length is 15 residues. The CDR3 sequence is CASSPPLGGDSEAFF. CDR3 coding DNA: TGTGCCAGCTCACCACCGTTAGGGGGGGACAGTGAAGCTTTCTTT.

Many counts were recorded for this clonotype. The chain is built from TRBV10-3 and TRBJ1-1; D may be TRBD1 (6 bases). The CDR3 sequence is 14 residues long. Germline loops: CDR1 ENHRY, CDR2 SYGVKD. Trimming took off 2 bases at V and 5 bases at J, with 12 bases between the two ends. The CDR3 is CAISETGSSTEAFF. The CDR3 bases are TGTGCCATCAGTGAGACAGGGAGTTCGACTGAAGCTTTCTTT.

A note on this clonotype: This may stem from a read error, because a much larger clone lies one nucleotide away. As DNA, the CDR3 is TGTGCCAGCAGTATTAGGGGGTTACAACTGGACACTGAAGCTTTCTTT. This translates into CASSIRGLQLDTEAFF. J is TRBJ1-1 and V is TRBV7-2, with D maybe TRBD1 (6 bases). V shed 6 bases and J shed 3 bases, with 20 bases lying between them. Germline-derived CDR1 and CDR2 are SGHTA and FQGNSA. The CDR3 spans 16 residues.

This clonotype has more than one count but fewer than ten. The chain uses TRBV11-2 and TRBJ2-5; no definite D call. This CDR3 spans 16 amino acids. The germline V and J ends were trimmed by 2 bases and 1 base, with 14 bases remaining between them. Germline V gene data show CDR1 as SGHAT and CDR2 as FQNNGV. The DNA for the CDR3 is TGTGCCAGCAGCTTAATGGTCCCTAAGAGCCAAGAGACCCAGTACTTC. The encoded protein is CASSLMVPKSQETQYF.

Many counts were recorded for this clonotype. CDR3 in amino acids: CASSRTGVNSNQPQHF. The CDR3 DNA follows: TGTGCCAGCAGTAGGACAGGGGTGAATAGCAATCAGCCCCAGCATTTT. This rearrangement joins TRBV27 to TRBJ1-5, with TRBD1 identical over 9 bases. CDR1 is MNHEY, CDR2 SMNVEV, per germline (reference sequence). The CDR3 loop spans 16 amino acids. J was trimmed by 0 bases and V by 5 bases; bases with no gene match: 5.

This clonotype was observed a handful of times. V usage is TRBV10-3 and J usage is TRBJ2-7; D is perhaps TRBD2 (5 bases). The CDR3 runs 14 residues. Germline values: CDR1 ENHRY, CDR2 SYGVKD. The ends were cut back, 0 bases at V and 3 bases at J, with 9 bases in the middle. CDR3 DNA: TGTGCCATCAGTGAGTCGTACGGACTCTACGAGCAGTACTTC. Its translation is CAISESYGLYEQYF.

This clonotype was recorded only once. The genes are TRBV20-1 and TRBJ2-5; 14 nucleotides agree with TRBD2. Germline loops: CDR1 DFQATT, CDR2 SNEGSKA (reference sequence). Trimming took 1 base from V and 6 from J; bases not matched to a gene: 13. This CDR3 is 18 amino acids long. CDR3 bases: TGCAGTGCTAGAGGACCAAGACTAGCGGGAGGGCCAGAGAAGACCCAGTACTTC. Its protein product is CSARGPRLAGGPEKTQYF.

This clonotype was seen repeatedly, ten times or more. The chain uses TRBV7-8 and TRBJ1-6, with D unclear. Trimming pared 5 bases from V and 2 bases from J, leaving 7 bases between. The CDR3 consists of 14 residues. CDR1 is SGHVS, CDR2 FQNEAQ, per germline. The CDR3 loop is CASSRLTYNSPLHF. DNA of the CDR3: TGTGCCAGCAGCCGACTGACCTATAATTCACCCCTCCACTTT.

Turning to this clonotype: Being one base from a much bigger clone, this may be a read error. The chain employs TRBV14 and TRBJ2-1; tentative D call: TRBD2 (5 bases). The V gene lost 0 bases and the J gene lost 8 bases, with 20 bases spanning the gap. This CDR3 spans 17 amino acids. The germline V gene has CDR1 SGHDN and CDR2 FVKESK. The CDR3 sequence is CASSQDPGVRAVDEQFF. The CDR3 bases are TGTGCCAGCAGCCAAGATCCAGGCGTGAGGGCCGTCGATGAGCAGTTCTTC. Together with reference TRBV14 and TRBJ2-1, the CDR3 gives the full variable domain: EAGVTQFPSHSVIEKGQTVTLRCDPISGHDNLYWYRRVMGKEIKFLLHFVKESKQDESGMPNNRFLAERTGGTYSTLKVQPAELEDSGVYFCASSQDPGVRAVDEQFFGPGTRLTVL.

This clonotype was found many times. This chain joins TRBV20-1 and TRBJ1-6; TRBD1 agrees at 11 bases. Looked up from germline, CDR1 is DFQATT and CDR2 is SNEGSKA (reference sequence). The junction had 8 bases not matched to a gene; V was cut back by 0 bases and J by 10 bases. This CDR3 is built from 16 residues. CDR3 region: CSARDLGTGGSSPLHF. The CDR3, as DNA: TGCAGTGCTAGAGATCTCGGGACAGGGGGTTCCTCACCCCTCCACTTT.

The V and J genes are TRBV6-6 and TRBJ2-7, with 8 nucleotides matching TRBD1. CDR3 length equals 14 residues. CDR1 MNHNY and CDR2 SVGAGI come from the germline V gene (reference sequence). With 4 bases clipped from V and 7 bases from J, the junction kept 9 bases outside the gene matches. The chain's CDR3 is CASSLTGGVREQYF. CDR3 DNA sequence: TGTGCCAGCAGTTTAACAGGGGGAGTCCGGGAGCAGTACTTC.

This clonotype was found many times. This sequence joins TRBV6-5 and TRBJ1-5; 8 bases map to TRBD1. CDR1 is MNHEY, CDR2 SVGAGI, per germline. This CDR3 contains 15 residues. With V trimmed by 2 bases and J by 0 bases, 0 bases remained unmatched. CDR3 amino acids: CASSYGQGSNQPQHF. In DNA, the CDR3 is TGTGCCAGCAGTTACGGACAGGGTAGCAATCAGCCCCAGCATTTT.